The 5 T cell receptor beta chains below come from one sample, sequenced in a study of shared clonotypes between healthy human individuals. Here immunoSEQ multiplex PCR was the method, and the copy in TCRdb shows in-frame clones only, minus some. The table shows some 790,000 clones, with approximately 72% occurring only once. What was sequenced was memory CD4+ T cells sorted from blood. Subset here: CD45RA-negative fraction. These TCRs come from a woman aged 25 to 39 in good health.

The CDR3 nucleotides are TGTGCCAGCATGGGGACCCGGGACAGGGACACCGGGGAGCTGTTTTTT. It translates to CASMGTRDRDTGELFF. The rearrangement uses TRBV2 and TRBJ2-2; 9 nucleotides align to TRBD1. Losses at the gene ends were 7 bases for V and 3 bases for J; bases not matched to a gene: 9. Looked up from germline, CDR1 is SNHLY and CDR2 is FYNNEI. The length of the CDR3 is 16 residues.

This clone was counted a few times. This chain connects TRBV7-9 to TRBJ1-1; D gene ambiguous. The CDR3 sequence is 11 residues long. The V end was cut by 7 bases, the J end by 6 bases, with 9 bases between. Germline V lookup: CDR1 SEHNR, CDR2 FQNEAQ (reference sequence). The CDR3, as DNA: TGTGCCAGCACCCAATGGGCTGAAGCTTTCTTT. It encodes CASTQWAEAFF.

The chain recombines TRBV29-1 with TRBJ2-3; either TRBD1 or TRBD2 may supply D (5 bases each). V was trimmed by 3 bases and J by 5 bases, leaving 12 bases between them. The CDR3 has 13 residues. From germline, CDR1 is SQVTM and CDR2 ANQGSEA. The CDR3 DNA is TGCAGCGTTGACGGCGGGCAGGGAGATACGCAGTATTTT. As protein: CSVDGGQGDTQYF.

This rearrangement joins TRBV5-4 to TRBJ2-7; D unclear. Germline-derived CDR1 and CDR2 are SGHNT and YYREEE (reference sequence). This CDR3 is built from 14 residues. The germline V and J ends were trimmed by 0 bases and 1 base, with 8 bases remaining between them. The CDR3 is CASSLAFGSYEQYF. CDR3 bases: TGTGCCAGCAGCTTGGCGTTCGGGTCCTACGAGCAGTACTTC.

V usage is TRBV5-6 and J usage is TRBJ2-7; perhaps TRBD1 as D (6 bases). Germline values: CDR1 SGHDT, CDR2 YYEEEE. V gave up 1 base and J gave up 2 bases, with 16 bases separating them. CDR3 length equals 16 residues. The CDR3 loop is CASSLYADRRAYEQYF. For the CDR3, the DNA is TGTGCCAGCAGCTTGTACGCCGACAGGCGGGCCTACGAGCAGTACTTC.